This T cell receptor beta chain was profiled in a study of shared clonotypes between healthy human individuals. Study-level background: Donor ages ranged 18 to 49 years: a couple of women, a few men.

Naivety among CD8 cells was defined by CD45RO negativity and positive CCR7 selection, thereby excluding terminally differentiated effector memory CD45RA+ cells. There are 15 residues in the CDR3. The V gene end was trimmed by 2 bases and the J gene end by 6 bases; junction bases not matched to a gene: 3. Germline V CDR1 and CDR2: SGDLS, YYNGEE. Here immunoSEQ multiplex PCR was the method, and the copy in TCRdb shows in-frame clones only, minus some. In the table there are about 680,000 clones, about 90% of which are singletons. The clonotype was recovered from a man aged 25-45 years in good health. The chain employs TRBV9 and TRBJ2-2; 11 bases match TRBD2. Sequencing used naive CD8+ T cells sorted from blood. The DNA for the CDR3 is TGTGCCAGCAGCGTGGGTAGCGGGAGGGCCGGGGAGCTGTTTTTT. Translation: CASSVGSGRAGELFF.